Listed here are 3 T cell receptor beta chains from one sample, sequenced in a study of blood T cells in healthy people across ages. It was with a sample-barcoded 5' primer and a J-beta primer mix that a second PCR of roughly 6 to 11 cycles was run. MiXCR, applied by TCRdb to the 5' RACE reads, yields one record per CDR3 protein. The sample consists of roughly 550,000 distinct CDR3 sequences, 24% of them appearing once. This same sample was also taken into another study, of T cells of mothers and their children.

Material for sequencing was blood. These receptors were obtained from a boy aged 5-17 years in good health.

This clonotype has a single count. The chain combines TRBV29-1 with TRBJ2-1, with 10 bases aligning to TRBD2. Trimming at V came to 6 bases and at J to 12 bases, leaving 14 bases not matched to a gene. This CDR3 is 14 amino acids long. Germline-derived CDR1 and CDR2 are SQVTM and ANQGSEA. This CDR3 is CSVQKRGGNGVQFF. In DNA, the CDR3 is TGCAGCGTCCAGAAGCGGGGGGGTAACGGTGTGCAGTTCTTC.

CDR3: CSATPTGRPEAFF. In nucleotides, the CDR3 is TGCAGTGCTACTCCGACAGGGAGGCCTGAAGCTTTCTTT. The chain uses TRBV20-1 and TRBJ1-1; 7 positions match TRBD1. After removal of 4 bases from V and 6 bases from J, the junction contained 8 bases not matched to a gene. The CDR3 spans 13 residues. Germline V CDR1 and CDR2: DFQATT, SNEGSKA (reference sequence).

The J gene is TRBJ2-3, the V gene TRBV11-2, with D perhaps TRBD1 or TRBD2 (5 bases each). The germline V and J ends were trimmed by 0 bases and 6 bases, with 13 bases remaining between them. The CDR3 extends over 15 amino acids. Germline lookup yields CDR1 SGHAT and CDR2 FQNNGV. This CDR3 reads CASSLETTGLDTQYF. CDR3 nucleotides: TGTGCCAGCAGCTTAGAGACCACAGGACTGGATACGCAGTATTTT.